A few counts support the clone carrying this T cell receptor beta chain. Its antigen is undetermined. The data derive from a study of cytomegalovirus exposure and HLA in healthy donors. In the PCR, 60 Vbeta and 13 Jbeta primers were used. Profiled with immunoSEQ multiplex PCR; TCRdb holds only in-frame clones, not every one. The sample lists more than 95,000 clones; approximately 75% were seen once. Whole-study results and caveats: About 87% or about 30% of the time was how often most TCR beta V segments were productive, according to an earlier analysis.

The sample taken for sequencing was PBMCs. This receptor was obtained from a woman aged 45-65 years in good health and CMV-seronegative.

The CDR3 sequence: CASSFGSLQGFIADTQYF. DNA for the CDR3: TGTGCCAGCAGCTTTGGGTCTCTTCAGGGTTTTATCGCAGATACGCAGTATTTT. The V call is TRBV11-1, the J call TRBJ2-3; D might be TRBD1 (5 bases). This CDR3 contains 18 residues. The V end was cut by 3 bases, the J end by 4 bases, with 23 bases between. Looked up from germline, CDR1 is SGHAT and CDR2 is FQDESV (reference sequence).